The sequence of this T cell receptor beta chain was determined in a study of CD8+ T cells in alopecia areata. cDNA serving as the sequencing template came from extracted, reverse transcribed RNA. TCRdb's table, derived via immunoSEQ multiplex PCR, lists solely in-frame clones and lacks some. The sample lists about 130,000 clones; approximately 58% were seen once. About this clone: Compared with germline, one end of the junction differs, possibly owing to a read error.

The CDR3 spans 13 residues. Sequences were derived from CD4+ T cells sorted from blood, sampled at week 0. The receptor's source is a human donor with alopecia areata. This chain joins TRBV23-1 and TRBJ2-7; a possible D gene is TRBD2 (5 bases). TRBV23-1 is treated as an ORF (open reading frame) with a function not yet certain. The CDR3 reads CASSQSSRGELHF. The CDR3 bases are TGCGCCAGCAGTCAATCGAGCCGGGGAGAACTCCACTTC.